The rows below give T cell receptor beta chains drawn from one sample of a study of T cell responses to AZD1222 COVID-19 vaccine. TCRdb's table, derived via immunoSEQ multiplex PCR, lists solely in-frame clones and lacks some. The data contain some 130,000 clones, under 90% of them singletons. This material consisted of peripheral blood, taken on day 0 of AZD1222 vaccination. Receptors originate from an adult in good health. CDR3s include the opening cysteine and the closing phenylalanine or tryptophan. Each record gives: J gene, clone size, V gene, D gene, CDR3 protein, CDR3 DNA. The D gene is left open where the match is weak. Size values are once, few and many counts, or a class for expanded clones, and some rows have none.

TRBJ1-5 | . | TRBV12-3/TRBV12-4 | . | CASSTGGLRPQHF | TGTGCCAGCAGTACCGGGGGTCTTAGACCCCAGCATTTT
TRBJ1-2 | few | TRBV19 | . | CASSIIGGDGYTF | TGTGCCAGTAGTATAATTGGTGGGGATGGCTACACCTTC
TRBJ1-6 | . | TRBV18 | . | CASSPRYNDNSPLHF | TGTGCCAGCTCACCGCGGTATAACGATAATTCACCCCTCCACTTT
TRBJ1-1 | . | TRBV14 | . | CASSRTSMNTEAFF | TGTGCCAGCTCTCGGACATCGATGAACACTGAAGCTTTCTTT
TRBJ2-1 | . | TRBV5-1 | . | CASSLDGYNEQFF | TGCGCCAGCAGCTTGGACGGTTACAATGAGCAGTTCTTC
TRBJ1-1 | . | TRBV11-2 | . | CASSLVGHLFTEAFF | TGTGCCAGCAGCTTAGTCGGCCATCTATTCACTGAAGCTTTCTTT
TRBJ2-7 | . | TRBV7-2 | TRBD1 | CASSLGQGRWYEQYF | TGTGCCAGCAGCTTAGGACAGGGAAGATGGTACGAGCAGTACTTC
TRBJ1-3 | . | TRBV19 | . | CASSKGGGNTIYF | TGTGCCAGTAGTAAAGGGGGGGGAAACACCATATATTTT
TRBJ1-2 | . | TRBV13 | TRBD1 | CASSLQGAGIYTF | TGTGCCAGCAGCTTACAGGGGGCTGGGATCTACACCTTC
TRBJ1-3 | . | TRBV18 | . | CASSPGTTGFRGNTIYF | TGTGCCAGCTCACCGGGTACTACAGGGTTCAGGGGAAACACCATATATTTT
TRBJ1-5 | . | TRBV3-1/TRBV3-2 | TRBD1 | CASSQAGGTQPQHF | TGTGCCAGCAGCCAAGCAGGGGGCACTCAGCCCCAGCATTTT
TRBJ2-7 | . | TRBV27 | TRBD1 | CASSSSRDSSYEQYF | TGTGCCAGCAGTTCCTCCCGGGACAGCTCCTACGAGCAGTACTTC
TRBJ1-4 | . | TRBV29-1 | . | CSVGQPGEKLFF | TGCAGCGTTGGACAGCCCGGTGAAAAACTGTTTTTT
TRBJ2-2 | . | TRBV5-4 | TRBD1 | CASSTGQGLTGELFF | TGTGCCAGCAGCACCGGACAGGGCCTCACCGGGGAGCTGTTTTTT
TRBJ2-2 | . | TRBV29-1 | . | CSVDGRNTGELFF | TGCAGCGTTGACGGGAGGAACACCGGGGAGCTGTTTTTT
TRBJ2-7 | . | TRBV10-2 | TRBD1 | CASSEGTAAYEQYF | TGCGCCAGCAGTGAGGGGACAGCTGCCTACGAGCAGTACTTC
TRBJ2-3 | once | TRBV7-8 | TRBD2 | CASNPGLAGLVTDTQYF | TGTGCCAGCAACCCGGGACTAGCGGGACTCGTCACAGATACGCAGTATTTT
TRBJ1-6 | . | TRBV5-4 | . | CASSFGGTNSPLHF | TGTGCCAGCAGCTTTGGAGGGACTAATTCACCCCTCCACTTT
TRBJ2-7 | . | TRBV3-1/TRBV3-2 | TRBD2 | CASSQVGGGARYEQYF | TGTGCCAGCAGCCAAGTAGGCGGGGGGGCCCGCTACGAGCAGTACTTC
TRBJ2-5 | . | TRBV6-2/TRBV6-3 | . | CASSSPRGTETQYF | TGTGCCAGCAGTTCCCCGAGGGGCACTGAGACCCAGTACTTC
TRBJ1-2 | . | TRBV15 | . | CATSRDWAGNTF | TGTGCCACCAGCAGAGATTGGGCAGGGAACACCTTC
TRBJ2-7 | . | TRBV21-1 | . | CASSRVCRASNYEQYF | TGTGCCAGCAGCCGTGTGTGCCGGGCCTCAAACTACGAGCAGTACTTC
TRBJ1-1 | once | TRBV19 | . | CASSSGLMNTEAFF | TGTGCCAGTAGTTCGGGACTGATGAACACTGAAGCTTTCTTT
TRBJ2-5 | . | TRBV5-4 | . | CASSLPGDRKETQYF | TGTGCCAGCAGCCTCCCGGGGGACCGGAAAGAGACCCAGTACTTC
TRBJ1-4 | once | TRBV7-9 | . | CASSFQPPAYSNEKLFF | TGTGCCAGCAGCTTTCAGCCACCCGCTTACTCTAATGAAAAACTGTTTTTT
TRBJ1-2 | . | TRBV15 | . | CATSTHSYGYTF | TGTGCCACCAGCACCCACAGCTATGGCTACACCTTC
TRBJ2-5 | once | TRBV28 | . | CASSSLREETQYF | TGTGCCAGCAGTTCACTCAGGGAAGAGACCCAGTACTTC
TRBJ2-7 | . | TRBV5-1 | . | CASSLGTATGYEQYF | TGCGCCAGCAGCTTGGGAACAGCGACGGGCTACGAGCAGTACTTC
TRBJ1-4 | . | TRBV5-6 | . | CASSLVRGTNEKLFF | TGTGCCAGCAGCTTGGTCAGGGGAACTAATGAAAAACTGTTTTTT
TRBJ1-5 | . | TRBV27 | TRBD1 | CASSLYHPGTANSNQPQHF | TGTGCCAGCAGTTTATACCACCCGGGGACAGCAAATAGCAATCAGCCCCAGCATTTT
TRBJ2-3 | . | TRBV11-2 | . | CASSFDGANTDTQYF | TGTGCCAGCAGCTTTGACGGGGCTAACACAGATACGCAGTATTTT
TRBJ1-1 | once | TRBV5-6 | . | CASRLTGMNTEAFF | TGTGCCAGCAGACTCACAGGAATGAACACTGAAGCTTTCTTT
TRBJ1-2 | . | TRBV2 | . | CASSEIGVRDYGYTF | TGTGCCAGCAGTGAAATTGGTGTCAGGGACTATGGCTACACCTTC
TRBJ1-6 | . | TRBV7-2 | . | CASSLIGTPGPNSPLHF | TGTGCCAGCAGCTTAATTGGGACTCCCGGCCCCAATTCACCCCTCCACTTT
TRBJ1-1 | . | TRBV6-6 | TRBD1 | CASRIGQGATEAFF | TGTGCCAGCAGGATAGGACAGGGGGCCACTGAAGCTTTCTTT
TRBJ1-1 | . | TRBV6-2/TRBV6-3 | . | CASSYNGRLNTEAFF | TGTGCCAGCAGTTATAACGGACGCCTGAACACTGAAGCTTTCTTT
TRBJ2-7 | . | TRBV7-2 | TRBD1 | CASSSHRDRGSYEQYF | TGTGCCAGCAGCTCTCACCGGGACAGGGGTTCCTACGAGCAGTACTTC
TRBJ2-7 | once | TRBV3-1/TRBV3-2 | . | CASSQTGSIIYEQCF | TGTGCCAGCAGCCAAACAGGGTCCATCATCTACGAGCAGTGCTTC
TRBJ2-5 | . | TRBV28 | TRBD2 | CASSSWDRLAGGPGGETQYF | TGTGCCAGCAGTTCGTGGGACCGACTAGCGGGGGGGCCGGGTGGTGAGACCCAGTACTTC
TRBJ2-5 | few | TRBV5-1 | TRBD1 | CASSAGQGAIILWETQYF | TGCGCCAGCAGCGCGGGACAGGGGGCAATCATCCTTTGGGAGACCCAGTACTTC
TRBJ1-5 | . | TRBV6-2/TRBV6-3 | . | CASSYSLGGGSNQPQHF | TGTGCCAGCAGTTACTCGTTAGGGGGAGGAAGCAATCAGCCCCAGCATTTT
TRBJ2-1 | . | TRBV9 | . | CASSVRRVGYNEQFF | TGTGCCAGCAGCGTAAGGAGAGTAGGGTACAATGAGCAGTTCTTC
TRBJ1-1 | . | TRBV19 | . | CASSTTGENTEAFF | TGTGCCAGTAGTACCACCGGCGAGAACACTGAAGCTTTCTTT
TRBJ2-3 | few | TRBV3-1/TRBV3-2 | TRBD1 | CASSPPAWTGSPDTQYF | TGTGCCAGCAGCCCCCCTGCGTGGACAGGCTCCCCAGATACGCAGTATTTT
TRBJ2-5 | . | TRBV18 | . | CASSRTSGVRETQYF | TGTGCCAGCTCACGTACCTCCGGGGTACGAGAGACCCAGTACTTC